This TCR beta chain was profiled in a study of T cells in Graves' hyperthyroidism and ophthalmopathy. Background on the study: The blood sample was taken at first diagnosis, before treatment began.

It was RNA transcripts that yielded the amplified TCR beta CDR3 regions. The HTBI primer set was used in a first-round RT-PCR of the TCR CDR3. A single record per CDR3 protein comes from TCRdb applying MiXCR to the multiplex PCR reads. The top ten clones hold under 8% of a sample with approximately 590,000 distinct CDR3 sequences, around 14% of them seen once. The V segment lost 6 bases and the J segment 4 bases; nucleotides outside the gene matches: 7. The CDR3 has 14 residues. The germline V gene encodes CDR1 SGDLS and CDR2 YYNGEE. PBMCs were collected from a 10 ml volume of fresh peripheral blood. The chain couples TRBV9 to TRBJ2-1, with TRBD1 matching 7 bases. The specimen was blood. The receptor's source is a woman in her twenties or thirties with Graves' hyperthyroidism. DNA of the CDR3: TGTGCCAGCAACCCGACAGGGATGTACAATGAGCAGTTCTTC. Amino acids: CASNPTGMYNEQFF.